Here is one TCR beta chain with its context. Its antigen is still unknown. V shed 4 bases, J shed 3 bases, and the junction held 4 bases outside the gene matches. CDR1 is SGHRS and CDR2 is YFSETQ in the germline V gene. The CDR3 runs 15 residues. The source of the sample is a study of cytomegalovirus exposure and HLA in healthy donors. In the PCR, 60 Vbeta and 13 Jbeta primers were used. Profiled with immunoSEQ multiplex PCR; TCRdb holds only in-frame clones, not every one. The data show about 150,000 clones, about four fifths seen once. Notes on the study in general: Among the sequence variants, a highly shared cluster was likely an artifact of sequencing. Evidence from a later analysis indicated that most CMV-associated TCR beta chains looked HLA-restricted. Later analysis identified a missense DCLRE1C variant that was linked to TCR beta V- and J-gene trimming. For most subjects, TCR beta sequences were reported to predict HLA-A and HLA-B alleles with accuracy.

The sequence was collected from a man between 18 and 35 years old in good health and CMV-seronegative. The specimen was PBMCs. The V and J genes are TRBV5-1 and TRBJ2-2; 9 bases fit TRBD1. The CDR3 bases are TGCGCCAGCAGCGACAGGACAGGGGACACCGGGGAGCTGTTTTTT. Translating it yields CASSDRTGDTGELFF.